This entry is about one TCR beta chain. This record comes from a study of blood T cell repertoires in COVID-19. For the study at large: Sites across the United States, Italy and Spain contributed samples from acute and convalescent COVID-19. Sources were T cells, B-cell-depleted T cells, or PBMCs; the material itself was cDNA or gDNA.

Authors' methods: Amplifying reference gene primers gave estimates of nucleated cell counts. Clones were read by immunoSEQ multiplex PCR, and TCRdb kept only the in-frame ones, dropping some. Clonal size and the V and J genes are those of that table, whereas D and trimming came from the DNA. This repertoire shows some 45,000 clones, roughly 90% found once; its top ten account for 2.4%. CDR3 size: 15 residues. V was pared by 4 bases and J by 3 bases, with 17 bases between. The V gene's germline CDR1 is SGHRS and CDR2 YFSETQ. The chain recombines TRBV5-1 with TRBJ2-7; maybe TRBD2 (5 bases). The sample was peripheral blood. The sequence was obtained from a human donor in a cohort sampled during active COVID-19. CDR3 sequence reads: CASSPSLGRGYEQYF. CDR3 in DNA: TGCGCCAGCAGCCCTTCCCTCGGACGGGGCTACGAGCAGTACTTC.